The 28 T cell receptor beta chains presented below share a single source sample, sequenced in a study of T cell responses to AZD1222 COVID-19 vaccine. The protocol was immunoSEQ multiplex PCR, while the TCRdb copy is restricted to in-frame clones and leaves out a portion. The table includes 85,000 to 100,000 clones, roughly 90% detected once. The sequencing here drew on peripheral blood, taken on day 0 of AZD1222 vaccination. The source is an adult in good health.

The V call is TRBV7-2, the J call TRBJ1-5; 12 bases map to TRBD1. Germline loops: CDR1 SGHTA, CDR2 FQGNSA. V shed 5 bases and J 7 bases; nucleotides not matched to a gene: 6. The CDR3 covers 15 residues. DNA of the CDR3: TGTGCCAGCAGCATGGGGACAGGGGGCCGCCAGCCCCAGCATTTT. It specifies CASSMGTGGRQPQHF.

The gene calls are TRBV2 and TRBJ2-7, with D maybe TRBD2 (7 bases). V was cut by 3 bases and J by 2 bases, with 8 bases left in between. The germline V gene encodes CDR1 SNHLY and CDR2 FYNNEI. The CDR3 totals 13 residues. CDR3 loop: CASSEGGPYEQYF. The CDR3 region has the DNA TGTGCCAGCAGTGAGGGGGGGCCCTACGAGCAGTACTTC.

The chain is built from TRBV3-1 (or the pseudogene TRBV3-2) and TRBJ2-3, with 12 bases matching TRBD2. This CDR3 has 13 residues. V lost 9 bases, J lost 6 bases, and 4 bases stayed unmatched. The germline gives CDR1 LGHDT, CDR2 YNNKEL (reference sequence). For the CDR3, the DNA is TGTGCCAGTTGGACTAGCGGGGATGATACGCAGTATTTT. It encodes CASWTSGDDTQYF.

The rearrangement joins TRBV4-3 to TRBJ2-5; D not resolved. The V gene lost 1 base and the J gene lost 3 bases, with 3 bases spanning the gap. Germline V gives CDR1 LGHNA, CDR2 YSLEER. There are 12 residues in the CDR3. The CDR3 region has the DNA TGCGCCAGCAGCCAAGGTGAAGAGACCCAGTACTTC. Its protein is CASSQGEETQYF.

The CDR3 bases are TGTGCCAGCAGTCCTCCGGGACAGCACACTGAAGCTTTCTTT. It yields the protein CASSPPGQHTEAFF. The chain has TRBV6-5 and TRBJ1-1, with 7 bases matching TRBD1. Germline trimming cut 5 bases from V and 3 bases from J; bases unmatched to any gene: 6. This CDR3 contains 14 residues. The germline gives CDR1 MNHEY, CDR2 SVGAGI.

The chain carries TRBV5-6 and TRBJ1-4; 7 bases match TRBD1. The CDR3 has 19 amino acids. Germline CDR1 and CDR2: SGHDT and YYEEEE. The V and J ends lost 1 base and 0 bases, in that order; junction bases with no gene match: 12. This chain's CDR3 is CASSLTPHGQGATNEKLFF. DNA of the CDR3: TGTGCCAGCAGCTTGACCCCCCACGGGCAGGGGGCAACTAATGAAAAACTGTTTTTT.

The rearrangement links TRBV24-1 to TRBJ2-1; 8 bases fit TRBD1. CDR1 and CDR2 (germline): KGHDR, SFDVKD. The ends lost 4 bases at V and 7 bases at J; junction bases unmatched: 2. There are 13 residues in the CDR3. CDR3 DNA: TGTGCCACCAGTGAAACAGGGGGAAATGAGCAGTTCTTC. Its translation: CATSETGGNEQFF.

This chain connects TRBV7-2 to TRBJ2-6; D gene unclear. The V end lost 4 bases, the J end lost 9 bases, and 10 bases lay between the germline ends. This CDR3 is built from 13 residues. CDR1 and CDR2 from the germline V gene are SGHTA and FQGNSA. The DNA of the CDR3 is TGTGCCAGCAGCTCCCCCGGAGTCAACGTCCTGACTTTC. Amino acids: CASSSPGVNVLTF.

The V call is TRBV11-2, the J call TRBJ1-2; 10 positions agree with TRBD1. This CDR3 has 17 amino acids. The junction had 14 bases not matched to a gene; V was cut back by 4 bases and J by 6 bases. Germline V CDR1 and CDR2: SGHAT, FQNNGV. CDR3: CASSSSPGQGIIDGYTF. CDR3 nucleotide sequence: TGTGCCAGCAGCTCCTCCCCGGGACAGGGGATCATTGATGGCTACACCTTC.

The gene calls are TRBV2 and TRBJ1-2; tentative D call: TRBD1 (6 bases). Germline V gene lookup returns CDR1 SNHLY and CDR2 FYNNEI. The CDR3 covers 13 residues. Trimming shortened V by 5 bases and J by 4 bases, and 11 bases separated the two germline ends. Here the CDR3 reads CASSTGQLYGYTF. The CDR3, as DNA: TGTGCCAGCAGTACTGGACAGCTCTATGGCTACACCTTC.

The V and J genes are TRBV6-5 and TRBJ2-2; 8 nucleotides match TRBD1. Unmatched junction bases numbered 2, after V lost 4 bases and J lost 1 base. Germline V CDR1 and CDR2: MNHEY, SVGAGI. CDR3 length: 15 amino acids. CDR3 sequence (DNA): TGTGCCAGCAGTTGGGGGACAGGGAACACCGGGGAGCTGTTTTTT. Translation gives CASSWGTGNTGELFF.

This chain joins TRBV4-3 and TRBJ1-2, with D possibly being TRBD1 (6 bases). This CDR3 spans 19 amino acids. V dropped 3 bases and J dropped 4 bases, with 27 bases sitting between them. The germline V gene has CDR1 LGHNA and CDR2 YSLEER. CDR3 sequence (DNA): TGCGCCAGCAGCCACCTCGATGGGGGCGCGGTTTCTGAATCCTATGGCTACACCTTC. Protein sequence: CASSHLDGGAVSESYGYTF.

The chain is built from TRBV25-1 and TRBJ2-2; possibly TRBD2 for D (5 bases). Germline values: CDR1 MGHDK, CDR2 SYGVNS. V lost 1 base, J lost 3 bases, and 9 bases lay in between. The CDR3 consists of 15 residues. CDR3 region: CASSEFPEDTGELFF. The CDR3 DNA sequence: TGTGCCAGCAGTGAATTCCCGGAGGACACCGGGGAGCTGTTTTTT.

The chain employs TRBV10-3 and TRBJ1-6; weak D call: TRBD1 (5 bases). Germline V gene data show CDR1 as ENHRY and CDR2 as SYGVKD. V lost 10 bases to trimming and J lost 0 bases, with 19 bases between them. The CDR3 spans 17 residues. The DNA for the CDR3 is TGTGCCACGCGCATGACGGGGCCTAGCTCCTATAATTCACCCCTCCACTTT. Its translation is CATRMTGPSSYNSPLHF.

This clone was seen a handful of times. The chain links TRBV6-5 to TRBJ1-3, with TRBD1 matching 8 bases. Unmatched junction bases numbered 6, after V lost 3 bases and J lost 11 bases. Germline-derived CDR1 and CDR2 are MNHEY and SVGAGI. There are 13 residues in the CDR3. In DNA form, the CDR3 reads TGTGCCAGCAGTTATTCAGGACAGGGTCCCATATATTTT. Its protein product is CASSYSGQGPIYF.

This chain connects TRBV2 to TRBJ2-3, with 7 positions matching TRBD2. This CDR3 comprises 17 residues. CDR1 SNHLY and CDR2 FYNNEI come from the germline V gene. The J segment lost 0 bases and the V segment lost 5 bases, leaving 11 bases of the junction unmatched. CDR3 in amino acids: CASSFPSGSASTDTQYF. Written as DNA, the CDR3 is TGTGCCAGCAGTTTTCCTAGCGGTTCTGCTAGCACAGATACGCAGTATTTT.

This clone was detected only once. The chain links TRBV3-1 (or the pseudogene TRBV3-2) to TRBJ2-3, with a possible D match to TRBD2 (5 bases). V gave up 0 bases and J gave up 4 bases, with 20 bases separating them. This CDR3 region has 18 residues. Germline CDR1 is LGHDT and CDR2 is YNNKEL (reference sequence). The CDR3 coding sequence is TGTGCCAGCAGCCAAGACCCCTTCGGGAAGCCTAGGGCAGATACGCAGTATTTT. It specifies CASSQDPFGKPRADTQYF.

V and J are TRBV27 and TRBJ2-7, with D unclear. V lost 0 bases, J lost 2 bases, and 11 bases lay in between. CDR3 length: 15 residues. Germline CDR1 reads MNHEY; CDR2 reads SMNVEV (reference sequence). In DNA, the CDR3 is TGTGCCAGCAGTTTATCAAGGGTGTGGACCTACGAGCAGTACTTC. Its translation is CASSLSRVWTYEQYF.

The chain joins TRBV5-1 to TRBJ1-1, with TRBD1 matching over 9 bases. The V segment lost 3 bases and the J segment 5 bases; nucleotides outside the gene matches: 8. This CDR3 is built from 15 residues. The germline CDR1 and CDR2 sequences are SGHRS and YFSETQ. For the CDR3, the DNA is TGCGCCAGCAGCTCGACACAGGGGGCGGCGACTGAAGCTTTCTTT. Its protein is CASSSTQGAATEAFF.

The J gene is TRBJ1-2, the V gene TRBV25-1; tentatively, D is TRBD1 (5 bases). The V gene lost 10 bases and the J gene lost 6 bases, with 15 bases spanning the gap. Germline V gene lookup returns CDR1 MGHDK and CDR2 SYGVNS. The CDR3 spans 12 residues. The CDR3 region has the DNA TGTGCCACTACAGGAAAGAGGGATGGCTACACCTTC. Its translation is CATTGKRDGYTF.

As concerns this clone: The sample contains more than one DNA sequence encoding this CDR3. The chain employs TRBV7-3 and TRBJ1-6, with D unclear. V dropped 4 bases and J dropped 2 bases, with 0 bases sitting between them. The CDR3 spans 12 residues. Germline CDR1 and CDR2: SGHTA and FQGTGA. The CDR3 reads CASSSYNSPLHF. DNA for the CDR3: TGTGCCAGCAGCTCCTATAATTCACCCCTCCACTTT.

This chain joins TRBV19 and TRBJ1-1; no clear D. CDR3 length equals 15 residues. The V gene lost 5 bases and the J gene lost 2 bases, with 15 bases spanning the gap. Germline V gene sequence: CDR1 LNHDA, CDR2 SQIVND (reference sequence). The CDR3 DNA follows: TGTGCCAGTAGTTCAGGAGTGGGCCCCAACACTGAAGCTTTCTTT. Its translation is CASSSGVGPNTEAFF.

The chain recombines TRBV7-6 with TRBJ1-1; 11 nucleotides line up with TRBD1. Trimming took 5 bases from V and 0 from J; bases not matched to a gene: 5. Germline V gene sequence: CDR1 SGHVS, CDR2 FNYEAQ. The CDR3 runs to 16 residues. CDR3 amino acids: CASSQGQGGLNTEAFF. The CDR3 region has the DNA TGTGCCAGCAGCCAGGGACAGGGGGGCTTGAACACTGAAGCTTTCTTT.

The V gene is TRBV7-2, the J gene TRBJ2-1, with D perhaps matching TRBD1 (5 bases). CDR1 SGHTA and CDR2 FQGNSA come from the germline V gene. V lost 5 bases and J lost 11, with 25 bases in between. The CDR3 length is 16 residues. The CDR3 loop is CASSGAQNSLVDKQFF. For the CDR3, the DNA is TGTGCCAGCAGCGGGGCCCAGAATAGCTTGGTAGATAAGCAGTTCTTC.

The chain carries TRBV30 and TRBJ1-2; D possibly corresponds to TRBD1 (6 bases). This CDR3 is 15 amino acids long. CDR1 GTSNPN and CDR2 SVGIG come from the germline V gene (reference sequence). Trimming left V 3 bases short and J 6 bases short, with 20 bases between. CDR3 region: CAWSLKVRGEDGYTF. As DNA, the CDR3 is TGTGCCTGGAGCCTGAAAGTCAGGGGAGAGGATGGCTACACCTTC.

The chain uses TRBV6-5 and TRBJ1-3, with no clear D. Germline V gene lookup returns CDR1 MNHEY and CDR2 SVGAGI. V was pared by 2 bases and J by 4 bases, with 12 bases between. The CDR3 contains 15 residues. In DNA form, the CDR3 reads TGTGCCAGCAGTTACGATTGGAAATCCGGAAACACCATATATTTT. It encodes CASSYDWKSGNTIYF.

The chain uses TRBV5-1 and TRBJ2-1; 7 nucleotides match TRBD1. The germline V gene has CDR1 SGHRS and CDR2 YFSETQ. Germline trimming cut 0 bases from V and 4 bases from J; bases unmatched to any gene: 7. The CDR3 is 16 residues long. DNA of the CDR3: TGCGCCAGCAGCTTGGCCAGGCCAGGGGGTTACAATGAGCAGTTCTTC. Its protein is CASSLARPGGYNEQFF.

This chain links TRBV19 with TRBJ2-3; 7 positions agree with TRBD1. Trimming at V came to 7 bases and at J to 0 bases, leaving 7 bases not matched to a gene. The germline CDR1 and CDR2 sequences are LNHDA and SQIVND (reference sequence). There are 15 residues in the CDR3. DNA for the CDR3: TGTGCCAGTAAACGACAGGGTTTTAGCACAGATACGCAGTATTTT. The encoded protein is CASKRQGFSTDTQYF.